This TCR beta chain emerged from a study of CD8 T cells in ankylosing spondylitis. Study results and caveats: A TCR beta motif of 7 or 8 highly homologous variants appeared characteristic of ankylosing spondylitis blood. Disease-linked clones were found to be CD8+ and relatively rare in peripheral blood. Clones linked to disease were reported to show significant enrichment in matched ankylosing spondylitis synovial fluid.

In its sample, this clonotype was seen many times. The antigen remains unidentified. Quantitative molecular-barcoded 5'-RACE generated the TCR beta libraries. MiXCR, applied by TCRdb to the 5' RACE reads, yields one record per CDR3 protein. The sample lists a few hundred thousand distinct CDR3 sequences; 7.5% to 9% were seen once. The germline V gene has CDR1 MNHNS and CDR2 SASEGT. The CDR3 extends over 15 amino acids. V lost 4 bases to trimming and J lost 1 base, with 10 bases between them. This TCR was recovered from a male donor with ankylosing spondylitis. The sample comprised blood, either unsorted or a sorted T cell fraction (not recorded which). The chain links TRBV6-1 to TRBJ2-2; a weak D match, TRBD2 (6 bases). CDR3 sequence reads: CASSALALNTGELFF. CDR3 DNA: TGTGCCAGCAGTGCCCTAGCGTTGAACACCGGGGAGCTGTTTTTT.